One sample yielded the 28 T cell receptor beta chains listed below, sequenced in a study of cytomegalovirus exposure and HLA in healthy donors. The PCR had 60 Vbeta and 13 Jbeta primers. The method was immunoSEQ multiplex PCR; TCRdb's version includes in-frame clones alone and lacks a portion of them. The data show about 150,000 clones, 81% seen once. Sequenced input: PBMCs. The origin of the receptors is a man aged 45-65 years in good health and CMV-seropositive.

CDR3 region: CASSVDLSTDTQYF. The CDR3 DNA sequence: TGTGCCAGCAGCGTAGATCTGAGCACAGATACGCAGTATTTT. This chain joins TRBV9 and TRBJ2-3, with D uncertain. The CDR3 sequence is 14 residues long. Germline CDR1 SGDLS, CDR2 YYNGEE. V dropped 0 bases and J dropped 0 bases, with 5 bases sitting between them.

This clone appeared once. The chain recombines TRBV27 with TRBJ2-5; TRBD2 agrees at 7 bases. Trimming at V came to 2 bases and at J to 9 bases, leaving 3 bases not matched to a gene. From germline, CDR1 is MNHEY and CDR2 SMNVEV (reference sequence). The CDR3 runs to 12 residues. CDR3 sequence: CASSLGGGAQYF. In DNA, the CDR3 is TGTGCCAGCAGTTTAGGGGGAGGGGCCCAGTACTTC.

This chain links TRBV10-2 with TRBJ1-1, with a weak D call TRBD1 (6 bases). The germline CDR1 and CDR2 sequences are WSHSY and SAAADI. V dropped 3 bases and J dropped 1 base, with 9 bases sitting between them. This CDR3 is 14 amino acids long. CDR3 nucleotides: TGCGCCAGCAGTGACCAGGGGAAGAACACTGAAGCTTTCTTT. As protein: CASSDQGKNTEAFF.

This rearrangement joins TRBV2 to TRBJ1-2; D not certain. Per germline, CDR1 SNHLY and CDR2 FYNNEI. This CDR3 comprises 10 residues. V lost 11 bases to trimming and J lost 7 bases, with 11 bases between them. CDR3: CAGRAGGYTF. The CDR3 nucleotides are TGTGCCGGCCGGGCGGGTGGCTACACCTTC.

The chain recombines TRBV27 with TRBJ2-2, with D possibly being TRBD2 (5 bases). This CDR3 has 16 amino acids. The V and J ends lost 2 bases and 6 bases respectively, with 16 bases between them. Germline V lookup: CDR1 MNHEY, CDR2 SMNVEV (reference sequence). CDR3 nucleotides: TGTGCCAGCAGTTTAAGAGGGAGTGGCACCCCCGGGGAGCTGTTTTTT. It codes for CASSLRGSGTPGELFF.

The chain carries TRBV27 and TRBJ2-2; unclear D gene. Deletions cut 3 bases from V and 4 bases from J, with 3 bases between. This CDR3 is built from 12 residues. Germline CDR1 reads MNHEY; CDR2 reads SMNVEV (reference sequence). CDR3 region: CASSFRTGELFF. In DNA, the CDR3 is TGTGCCAGCAGTTTCCGCACCGGGGAGCTGTTTTTT.

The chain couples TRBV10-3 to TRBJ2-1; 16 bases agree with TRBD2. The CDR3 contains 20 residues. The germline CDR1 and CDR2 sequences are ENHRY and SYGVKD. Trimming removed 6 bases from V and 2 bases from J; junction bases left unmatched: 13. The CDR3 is CAISPGIFGTSGRAYNEQFF. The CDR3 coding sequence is TGTGCCATCAGCCCCGGAATATTCGGGACTAGCGGGAGGGCCTACAATGAGCAGTTCTTC.

CDR3 nucleotide sequence: TGCAGCGTTATACTCCAGGGAGGAGGAGATACGCAGTATTTT. This gives the protein CSVILQGGGDTQYF. This chain links TRBV29-1 with TRBJ2-3; tentative D call: TRBD2 (6 bases). The CDR3 length is 14 residues. Germline assignment: CDR1 SQVTM and CDR2 ANQGSEA. Trimming took off 5 bases at V and 5 bases at J, with 17 bases between the two ends.

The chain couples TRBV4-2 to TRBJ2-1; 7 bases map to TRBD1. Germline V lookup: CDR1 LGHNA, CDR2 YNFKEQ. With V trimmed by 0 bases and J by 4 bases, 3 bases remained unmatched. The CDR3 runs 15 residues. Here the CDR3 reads CASSQEGQSYNEQFF. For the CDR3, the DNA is TGTGCCAGCAGCCAAGAGGGACAGAGTTACAATGAGCAGTTCTTC.

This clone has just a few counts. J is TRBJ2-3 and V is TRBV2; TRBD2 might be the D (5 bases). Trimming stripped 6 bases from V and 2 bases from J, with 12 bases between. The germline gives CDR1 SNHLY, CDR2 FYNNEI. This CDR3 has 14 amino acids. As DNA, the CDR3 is TGTGCCAGCAGCTTCGGACTCTTCACAGATACGCAGTATTTT. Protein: CASSFGLFTDTQYF.

This chain's CDR3 is CASSLRAGTGNTGELFF. The CDR3 region has the DNA TGTGCCAGCAGCTTAAGGGCGGGGACAGGGAACACCGGGGAGCTGTTTTTT. The chain is built from TRBV11-2 and TRBJ2-2, with TRBD1 matching 8 bases. CDR1 is SGHAT, CDR2 FQNNGV, per germline. The junction had 6 bases not matched to a gene; V was cut back by 2 bases and J by 1 base. The CDR3 covers 17 residues.

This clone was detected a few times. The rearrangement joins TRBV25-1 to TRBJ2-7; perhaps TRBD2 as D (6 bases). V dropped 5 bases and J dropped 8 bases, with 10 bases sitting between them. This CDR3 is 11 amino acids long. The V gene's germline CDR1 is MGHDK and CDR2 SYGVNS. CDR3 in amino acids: CASSPGDQQYF. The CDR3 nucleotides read TGTGCCAGCAGTCCGGGGGACCAGCAGTACTTC.

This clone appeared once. The CDR3 reads CASSPDRGHIQYF. The CDR3 coding sequence is TGTGCCAGCAGCCCGGACAGGGGGCACATTCAGTACTTC. The V and J genes are TRBV28 and TRBJ2-4; TRBD1 matches 11 bases. The germline V gene encodes CDR1 MDHEN and CDR2 SYDVKM. The CDR3 length is 13 residues. J was trimmed by 8 bases and V by 6 bases; bases with no gene match: 3.

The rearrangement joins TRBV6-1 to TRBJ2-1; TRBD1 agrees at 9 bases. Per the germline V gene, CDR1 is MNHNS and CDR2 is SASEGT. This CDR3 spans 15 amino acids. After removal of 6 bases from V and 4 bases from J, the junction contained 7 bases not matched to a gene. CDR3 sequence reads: CASRDDRGGYNEQFF. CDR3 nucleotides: TGTGCCAGCAGAGACGACAGGGGGGGGTACAATGAGCAGTTCTTC.

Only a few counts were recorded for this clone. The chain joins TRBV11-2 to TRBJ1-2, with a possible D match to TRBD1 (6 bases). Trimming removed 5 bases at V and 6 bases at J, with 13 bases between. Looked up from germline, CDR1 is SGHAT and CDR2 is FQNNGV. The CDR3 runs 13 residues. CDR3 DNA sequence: TGTGCCAGCAGCATTGGACAGCTAGATGGCTACACCTTC. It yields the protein CASSIGQLDGYTF. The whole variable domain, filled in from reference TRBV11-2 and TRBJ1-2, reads EAGVAQSPRYKIIEKRQSVAFWCNPISGHATLYWYQQILGQGPKLLIQFQNNGVVDDSQLPKDRFSAERLKGVDSTLKIQPAKLEDSAVYLCASSIGQLDGYTFGSGTRLTVV.

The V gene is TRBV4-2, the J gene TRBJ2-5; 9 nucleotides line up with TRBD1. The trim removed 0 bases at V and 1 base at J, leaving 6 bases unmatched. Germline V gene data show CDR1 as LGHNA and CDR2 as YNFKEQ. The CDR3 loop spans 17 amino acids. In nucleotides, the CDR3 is TGTGCCAGCAGCCAAGATCCGGGACAGGGATTCCAAGAGACCCAGTACTTC. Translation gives CASSQDPGQGFQETQYF.

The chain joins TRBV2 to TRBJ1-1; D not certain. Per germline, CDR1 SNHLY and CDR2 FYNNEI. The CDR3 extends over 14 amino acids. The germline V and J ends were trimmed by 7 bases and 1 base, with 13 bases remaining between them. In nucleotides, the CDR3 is TGTGCCAGCACCCTTTCCAGGTGGAACACTGAAGCTTTCTTT. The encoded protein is CASTLSRWNTEAFF.

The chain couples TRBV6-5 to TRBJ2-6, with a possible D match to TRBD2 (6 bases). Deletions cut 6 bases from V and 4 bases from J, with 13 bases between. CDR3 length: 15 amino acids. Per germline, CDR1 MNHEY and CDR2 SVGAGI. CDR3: CASSRLGSGANVLTF. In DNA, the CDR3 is TGTGCCAGCAGCCGACTAGGTTCAGGGGCCAACGTCCTGACTTTC.

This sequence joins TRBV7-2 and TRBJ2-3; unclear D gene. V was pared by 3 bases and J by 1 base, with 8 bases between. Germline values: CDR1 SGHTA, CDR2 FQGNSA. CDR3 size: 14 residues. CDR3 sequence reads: CASSFVLGTDTQYF. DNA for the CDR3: TGTGCCAGCAGCTTTGTACTGGGCACAGATACGCAGTATTTT.

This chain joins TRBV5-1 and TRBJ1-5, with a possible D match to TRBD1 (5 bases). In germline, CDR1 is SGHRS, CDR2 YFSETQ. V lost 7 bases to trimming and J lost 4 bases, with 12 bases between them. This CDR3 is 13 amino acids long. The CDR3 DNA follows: TGCGCCAGCGCTGACAGCCCGAATCAGCCCCAGCATTTT. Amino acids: CASADSPNQPQHF.

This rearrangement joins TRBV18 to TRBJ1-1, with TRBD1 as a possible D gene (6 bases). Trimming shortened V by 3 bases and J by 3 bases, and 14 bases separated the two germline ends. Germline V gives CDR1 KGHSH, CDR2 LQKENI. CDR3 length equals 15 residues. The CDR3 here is CASSPMTGFYTEAFF. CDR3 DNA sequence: TGTGCCAGCTCACCCATGACAGGTTTTTACACTGAAGCTTTCTTT.

CDR3 region: CASRPVRGGNIGAFF. The CDR3 nucleotides are TGTGCCAGCAGACCTGTGAGGGGGGGGAACATAGGAGCTTTCTTT. The chain employs TRBV7-2 and TRBJ1-1, with a possible D match to TRBD1 (6 bases). The CDR3 loop spans 15 amino acids. Germline V CDR1 and CDR2: SGHTA, FQGNSA. Between the trimmed V and J ends, which lost 6 bases and 10 bases, there was a span of 24 bases.

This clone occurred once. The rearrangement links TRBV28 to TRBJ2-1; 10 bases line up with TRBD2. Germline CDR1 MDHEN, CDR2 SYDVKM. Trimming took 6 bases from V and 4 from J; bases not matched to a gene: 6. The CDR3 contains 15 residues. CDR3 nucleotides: TGTGCCAGCAGCTCGGGACTAGCGCCTTACAATGAGCAGTTCTTC. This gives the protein CASSSGLAPYNEQFF. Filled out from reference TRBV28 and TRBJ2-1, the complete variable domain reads DVKVTQSSRYLVKRTGEKVFLECVQDMDHENMFWYRQDPGLGLRLIYFSYDVKMKEKGDIPEGYSVSREKKERFSLILESASTNQTSMYLCASSSGLAPYNEQFFGPGTRLTVL.

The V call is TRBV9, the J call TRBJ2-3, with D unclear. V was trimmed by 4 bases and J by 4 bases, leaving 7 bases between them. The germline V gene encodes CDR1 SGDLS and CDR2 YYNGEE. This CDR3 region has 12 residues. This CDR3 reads CASSLLPDTQYF. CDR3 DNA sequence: TGTGCCAGCAGCCTACTCCCAGATACGCAGTATTTT.

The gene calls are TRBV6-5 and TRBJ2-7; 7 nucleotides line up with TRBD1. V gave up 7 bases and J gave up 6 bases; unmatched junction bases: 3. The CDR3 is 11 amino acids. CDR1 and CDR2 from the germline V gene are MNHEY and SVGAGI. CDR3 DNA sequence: TGTGCCAGCACCCAGGGGGTCGAGCAGTACTTC. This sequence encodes CASTQGVEQYF.

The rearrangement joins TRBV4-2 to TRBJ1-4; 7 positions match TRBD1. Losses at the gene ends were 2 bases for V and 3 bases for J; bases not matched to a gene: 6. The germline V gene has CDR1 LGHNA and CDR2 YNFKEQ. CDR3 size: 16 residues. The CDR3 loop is CASSQPKGAANEKLFF. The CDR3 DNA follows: TGTGCCAGCAGCCAACCCAAGGGGGCGGCTAATGAAAAACTGTTTTTT.

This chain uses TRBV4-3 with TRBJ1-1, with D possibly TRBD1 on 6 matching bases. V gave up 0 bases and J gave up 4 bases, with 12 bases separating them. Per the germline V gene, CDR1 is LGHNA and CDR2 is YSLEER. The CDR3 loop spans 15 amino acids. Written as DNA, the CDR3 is TGCGCCAGCAGCCAAGACAGGGGAGCTGGCACTGAAGCTTTCTTT. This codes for CASSQDRGAGTEAFF.

Here the CDR3 reads CASSLKSGDYNEQFF. CDR3 in DNA: TGTGCCAGCAGCTTAAAGTCCGGTGACTACAATGAGCAGTTCTTC. V is TRBV7-3 and J is TRBJ2-1; D ambiguous. Deletions cut 1 base from V and 3 bases from J, with 10 bases between. The CDR3 contains 15 residues. The germline CDR1 and CDR2 sequences are SGHTA and FQGTGA.